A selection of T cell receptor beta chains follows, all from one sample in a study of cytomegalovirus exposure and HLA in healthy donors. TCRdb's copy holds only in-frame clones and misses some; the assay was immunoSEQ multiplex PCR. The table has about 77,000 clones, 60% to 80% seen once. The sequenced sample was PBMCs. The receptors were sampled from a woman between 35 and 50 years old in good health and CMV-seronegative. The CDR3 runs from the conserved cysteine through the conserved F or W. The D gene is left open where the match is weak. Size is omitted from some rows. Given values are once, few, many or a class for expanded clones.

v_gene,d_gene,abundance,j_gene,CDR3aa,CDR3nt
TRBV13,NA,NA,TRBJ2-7,CASGQKYEQYF,TGTGCCAGCGGGCAGAAGTACGAGCAGTACTTC
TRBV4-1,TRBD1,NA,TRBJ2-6,CASSPGQAYSGANVLTF,TGCGCCAGCAGCCCCGGACAGGCATACTCTGGGGCCAACGTCCTGACTTTC
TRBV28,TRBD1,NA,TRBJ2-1,CASSSLTGGRNEQFF,TGTGCCAGCAGTTCACTCACAGGGGGCAGGAATGAGCAGTTCTTC
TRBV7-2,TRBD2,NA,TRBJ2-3,CASSPTGTSGADTQYF,TGTGCCAGCAGTCCAACCGGGACTAGCGGGGCAGATACGCAGTATTTT
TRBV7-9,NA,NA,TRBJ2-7,CASSLETLDEQYF,TGTGCCAGCAGCTTAGAAACCCTAGACGAGCAGTACTTC
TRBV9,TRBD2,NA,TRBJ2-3,CASSPGGIITDTQYF,TGTGCCAGCAGCCCGGGGGGGATAATAACAGATACGCAGTATTTT
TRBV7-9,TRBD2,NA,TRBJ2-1,CASERGRSYNEQFF,TGTGCCAGCGAGCGGGGCCGCTCCTACAATGAGCAGTTCTTC
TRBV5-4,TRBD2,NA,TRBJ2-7,CASSLAGGREQYF,TGTGCCAGCAGCTTAGCGGGAGGTCGGGAGCAGTACTTC
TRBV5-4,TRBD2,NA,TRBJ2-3,CASSPGLAGRTDTQYF,TGTGCCAGCAGCCCTGGACTAGCGGGGAGAACAGATACGCAGTATTTT
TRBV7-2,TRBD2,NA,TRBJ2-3,CASSHGGLAGHITDTQYF,TGTGCCAGCAGCCACGGGGGACTAGCAGGCCACATCACAGATACGCAGTATTTT
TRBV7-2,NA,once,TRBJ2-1,CASSLAGQRYNEQFF,TGTGCCAGCAGCTTAGCCGGACAGCGGTACAATGAGCAGTTCTTC
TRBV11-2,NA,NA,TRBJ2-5,CASSLGWGARETQYF,TGTGCCAGCAGCTTAGGGTGGGGAGCCCGAGAGACCCAGTACTTC
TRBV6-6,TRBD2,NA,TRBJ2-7,CASSHSGRGEYEQYF,TGTGCCAGCAGCCACTCCGGGCGGGGGGAGTACGAGCAGTACTTC
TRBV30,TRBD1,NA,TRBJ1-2,CAWSGEQGMGTNYGYTF,TGTGCCTGGAGTGGGGAACAGGGGATGGGGACTAACTATGGCTACACCTTC
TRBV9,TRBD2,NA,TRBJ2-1,CASSLLAGGVGPNEQFF,TGTGCCAGCAGCTTACTAGCGGGGGGGGTCGGACCCAATGAGCAGTTCTTC
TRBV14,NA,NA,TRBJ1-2,CASSQEGVSLYGYTF,TGTGCCAGCAGCCAAGAAGGAGTCAGCCTCTATGGCTACACCTTC
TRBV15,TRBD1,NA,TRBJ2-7,CATSRDSGYEQYF,TGTGCCACCAGCCGGGACAGCGGCTACGAGCAGTACTTC
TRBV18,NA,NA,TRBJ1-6,CASSPSATNNSPLHF,TGTGCCAGCTCACCAAGCGCTACGAATAATTCACCCCTCCACTTT
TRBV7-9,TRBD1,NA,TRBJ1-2,CASSLDRQGLYGYTF,TGTGCCAGCAGCTTAGATAGACAGGGGTTATATGGCTACACCTTC
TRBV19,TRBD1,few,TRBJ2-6,CASVSGGASGANVLTF,TGTGCCAGTGTATCAGGGGGCGCTTCTGGGGCCAACGTCCTGACTTTC
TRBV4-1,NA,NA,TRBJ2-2,CASSGLNTGELFF,TGCGCCAGCAGCGGGCTAAACACCGGGGAGCTGTTTTTT
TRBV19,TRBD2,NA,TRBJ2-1,CASSLTSGGAYNEQFF,TGTGCCAGTAGTCTGACTAGCGGGGGGGCCTACAATGAGCAGTTCTTC
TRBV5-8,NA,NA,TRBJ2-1,CASSLASSYNEQFF,TGTGCCAGCAGCTTGGCCTCGTCCTACAATGAGCAGTTCTTC
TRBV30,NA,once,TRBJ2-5,CAWSAGNTQETQYF,TGTGCCTGGAGCGCAGGGAATACCCAAGAGACCCAGTACTTC
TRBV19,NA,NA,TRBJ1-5,CASRSTGFSVQPQHF,TGTGCCAGTAGGTCAACAGGGTTTTCGGTTCAGCCCCAGCATTTT
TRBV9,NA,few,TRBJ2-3,CASSLSGSRADTQYF,TGTGCCAGCAGTCTCTCCGGGAGTCGGGCAGATACGCAGTATTTT
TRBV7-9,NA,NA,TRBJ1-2,CASSQTSNYGYTF,TGTGCCAGCAGCCAAACATCTAACTATGGCTACACCTTC
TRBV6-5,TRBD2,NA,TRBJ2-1,CASRTSGINNEQFF,TGTGCCAGCAGGACTAGCGGGATTAACAATGAGCAGTTCTTC
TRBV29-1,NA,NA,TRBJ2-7,CSVGTGEVEQYF,TGCAGCGTAGGGACCGGGGAGGTCGAGCAGTACTTC
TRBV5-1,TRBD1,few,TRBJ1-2,CASSEIQGAVGYTF,TGCGCCAGCAGCGAAATACAGGGGGCTGTCGGCTACACCTTC
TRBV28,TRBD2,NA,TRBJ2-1,CASNIRDYRYNEQFF,TGTGCCAGCAATATCCGGGACTACCGCTACAATGAGCAGTTCTTC
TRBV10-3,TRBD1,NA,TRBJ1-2,CAIRGGARGADGYTF,TGTGCCATCAGGGGTGGGGCCAGGGGGGCGGATGGCTACACCTTC
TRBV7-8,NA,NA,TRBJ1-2,CASSLALRGGYTF,TGTGCCAGCAGCTTAGCGCTCAGGGGTGGCTACACCTTC
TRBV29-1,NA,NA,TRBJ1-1,CSVDQGRTEAFF,TGCAGCGTTGACCAGGGGAGAACTGAAGCTTTCTTT
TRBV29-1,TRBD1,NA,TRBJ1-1,CSVVGQGNTEAFF,TGCAGCGTTGTGGGACAGGGGAACACTGAAGCTTTCTTT
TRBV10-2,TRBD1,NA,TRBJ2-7,CASSGQAYEQYF,TGCGCCAGCAGCGGACAGGCCTACGAGCAGTACTTC
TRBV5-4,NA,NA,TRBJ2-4,CASSKQRDIQYF,TGTGCCAGCAGCAAGCAGCGAGACATTCAGTACTTC
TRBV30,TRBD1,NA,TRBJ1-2,CAWIRDRGHGYTF,TGTGCCTGGATCAGGGACAGGGGCCATGGCTACACCTTC
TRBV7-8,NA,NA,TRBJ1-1,CASTLTKMNTEAFF,TGTGCCAGCACCTTAACAAAGATGAACACTGAAGCTTTCTTT
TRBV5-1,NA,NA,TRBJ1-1,CASSLGWGGTEAFF,TGCGCCAGCAGCTTGGGATGGGGGGGCACTGAAGCTTTCTTT
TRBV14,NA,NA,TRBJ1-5,CASSQSGAGNQPQHF,TGTGCCAGCAGCCAATCAGGGGCTGGCAATCAGCCCCAGCATTTT
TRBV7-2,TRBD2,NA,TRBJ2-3,CASSILAGGLTDTQYF,TGTGCCAGCAGCATTCTAGCGGGAGGGCTCACAGATACGCAGTATTTT
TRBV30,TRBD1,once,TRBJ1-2,CAWSHGQGGAIGYTF,TGTGCCTGGAGCCACGGACAGGGCGGAGCAATTGGCTACACCTTC
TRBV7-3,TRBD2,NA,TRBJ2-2,CASSFFPGGPITGELFF,TGTGCCAGCAGCTTTTTTCCGGGAGGGCCTATCACCGGGGAGCTGTTTTTT
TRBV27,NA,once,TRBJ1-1,CASRSAGGGEAFF,TGTGCCAGCAGATCTGCCGGGGGAGGAGAAGCTTTCTTT
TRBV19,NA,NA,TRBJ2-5,CASSIGMARPGETQYF,TGTGCCAGTAGTATAGGAATGGCTAGGCCCGGAGAGACCCAGTACTTC
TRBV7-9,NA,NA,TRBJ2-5,CASSLGRVETQYF,TGTGCCAGCAGCTTGGGCAGGGTTGAGACCCAGTACTTC
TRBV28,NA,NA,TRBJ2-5,CASSLIGAAQETQYF,TGTGCCAGCAGTTTAATAGGGGCAGCCCAAGAGACCCAGTACTTC
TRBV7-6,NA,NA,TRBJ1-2,CASSLLSSVHYGYTF,TGTGCCAGCAGCTTATTGTCTTCAGTACACTATGGCTACACCTTC
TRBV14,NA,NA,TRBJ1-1,CASSQLLNTEAFF,TGTGCCAGCAGCCAACTTTTGAACACTGAAGCTTTCTTT
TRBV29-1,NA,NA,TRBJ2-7,CSVEDSGSYEQYF,TGCAGCGTTGAAGACAGCGGTTCCTACGAGCAGTACTTC
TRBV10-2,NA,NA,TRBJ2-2,CASSEIGAGELFF,TGCGCCAGCAGTGAGATAGGGGCCGGGGAGCTGTTTTTT
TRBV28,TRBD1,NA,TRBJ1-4,CASSLQGVNEKLFF,TGTGCCAGCAGTTTACAGGGGGTAAATGAAAAACTGTTTTTT
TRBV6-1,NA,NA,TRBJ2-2,CASSEHRSPSTGELFF,TGTGCCAGCAGTGAACATAGGTCCCCTAGCACCGGGGAGCTGTTTTTT
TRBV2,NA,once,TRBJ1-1,CASNRGVPEAFF,TGTGCCAGCAATAGGGGTGTGCCTGAAGCTTTCTTT
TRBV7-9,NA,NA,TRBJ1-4,CASSPTGLEEKLFF,TGTGCCAGCAGCCCCACAGGGTTGGAGGAAAAACTGTTTTTT
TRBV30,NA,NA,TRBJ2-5,CAWAGQETQYF,TGTGCCTGGGCAGGGCAAGAGACCCAGTACTTC
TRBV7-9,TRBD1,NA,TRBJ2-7,CASSPRQGIIYEQYF,TGTGCCAGCAGCCCCCGACAGGGGATTATATACGAGCAGTACTTC
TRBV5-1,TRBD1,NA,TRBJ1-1,CASSLGQGHEAFF,TGCGCCAGCAGCTTGGGACAGGGTCATGAAGCTTTCTTT